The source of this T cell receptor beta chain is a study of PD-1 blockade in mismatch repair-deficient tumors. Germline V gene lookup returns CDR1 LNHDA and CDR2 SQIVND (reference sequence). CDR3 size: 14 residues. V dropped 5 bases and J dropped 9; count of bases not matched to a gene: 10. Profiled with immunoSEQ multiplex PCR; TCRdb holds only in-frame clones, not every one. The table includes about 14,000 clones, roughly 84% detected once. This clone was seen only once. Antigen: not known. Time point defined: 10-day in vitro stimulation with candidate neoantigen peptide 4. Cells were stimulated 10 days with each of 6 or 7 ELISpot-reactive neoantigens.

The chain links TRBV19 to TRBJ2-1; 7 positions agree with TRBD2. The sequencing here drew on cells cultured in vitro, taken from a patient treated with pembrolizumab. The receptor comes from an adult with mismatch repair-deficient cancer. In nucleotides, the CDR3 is TGTGCCAGTAGTGGGGACGGCGGGAGACTTGAGCAGTTCTTC. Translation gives CASSGDGGRLEQFF.